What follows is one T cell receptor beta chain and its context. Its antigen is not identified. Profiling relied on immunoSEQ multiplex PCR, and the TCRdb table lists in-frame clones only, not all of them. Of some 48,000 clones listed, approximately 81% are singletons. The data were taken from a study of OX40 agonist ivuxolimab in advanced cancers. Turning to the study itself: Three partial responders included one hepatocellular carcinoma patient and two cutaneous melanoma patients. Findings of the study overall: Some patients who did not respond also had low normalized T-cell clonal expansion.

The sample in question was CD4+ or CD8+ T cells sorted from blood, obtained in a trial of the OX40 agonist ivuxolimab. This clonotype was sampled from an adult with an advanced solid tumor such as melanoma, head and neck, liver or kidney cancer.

In DNA form, the CDR3 reads TGTGCCAGCAGCTTAGTGAGAGGGGTAAAGGAAAAACTGTTTTTT. Its translation is CASSLVRGVKEKLFF. The chain employs TRBV7-2 and TRBJ1-4, with TRBD1 as a possible D gene (5 bases). There are 15 residues in the CDR3. Germline V gene lookup returns CDR1 SGHTA and CDR2 FQGNSA. Trimming cost V 1 base and J 8 bases, with 14 bases left between them.